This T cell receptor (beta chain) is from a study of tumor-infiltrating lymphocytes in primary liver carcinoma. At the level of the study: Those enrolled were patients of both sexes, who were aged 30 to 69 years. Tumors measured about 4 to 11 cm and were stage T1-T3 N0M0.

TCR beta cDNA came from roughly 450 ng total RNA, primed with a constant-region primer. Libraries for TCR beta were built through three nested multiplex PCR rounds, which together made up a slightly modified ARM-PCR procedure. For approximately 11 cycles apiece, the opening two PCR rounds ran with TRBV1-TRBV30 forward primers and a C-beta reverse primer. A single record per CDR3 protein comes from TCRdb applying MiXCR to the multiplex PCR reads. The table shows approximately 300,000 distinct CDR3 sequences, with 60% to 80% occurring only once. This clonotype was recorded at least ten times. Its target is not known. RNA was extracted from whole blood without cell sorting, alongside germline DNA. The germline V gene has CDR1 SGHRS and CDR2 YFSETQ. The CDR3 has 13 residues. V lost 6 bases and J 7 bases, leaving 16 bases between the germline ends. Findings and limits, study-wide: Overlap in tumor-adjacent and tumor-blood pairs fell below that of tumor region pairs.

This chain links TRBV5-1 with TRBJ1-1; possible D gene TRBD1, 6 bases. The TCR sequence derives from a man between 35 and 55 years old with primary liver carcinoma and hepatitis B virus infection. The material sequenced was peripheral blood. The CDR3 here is CASNKGGADEAFF. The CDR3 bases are TGCGCCAGCAACAAGGGGGGGGCGGATGAAGCTTTCTTT.